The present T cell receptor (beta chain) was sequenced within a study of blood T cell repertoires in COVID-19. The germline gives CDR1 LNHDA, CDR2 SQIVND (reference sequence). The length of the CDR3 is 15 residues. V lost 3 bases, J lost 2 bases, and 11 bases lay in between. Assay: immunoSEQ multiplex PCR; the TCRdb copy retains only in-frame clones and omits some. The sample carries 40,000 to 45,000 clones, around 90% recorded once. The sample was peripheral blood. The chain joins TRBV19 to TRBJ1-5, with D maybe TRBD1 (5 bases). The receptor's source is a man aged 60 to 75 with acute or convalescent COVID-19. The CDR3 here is CASSISDSRNQPQHF. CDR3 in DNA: TGTGCCAGTAGTATTTCAGACAGCCGCAATCAGCCCCAGCATTTT.